This TCR beta chain came from a study of blood T cells in healthy people across ages. A remark on this clonotype: What it recognizes is unknown.

Combining a sample-barcoded 5' primer with a J-beta primer mix, a second PCR ran for 7 to 11 cycles. Every cDNA molecule carried a tag from a template-switch adaptor bearing 12 random nucleotides. TCRdb re-called the 5' RACE reads with MiXCR, one entry per CDR3 protein. The sample carries fewer than 1.5 million distinct CDR3 sequences, 35% to 45% recorded once. Study-wide results and caveats: Investigators treated diversity estimates from one million T cells as underestimates.

The germline V gene has CDR1 MGHDK and CDR2 SYGVNS. The CDR3 is made up of 11 amino acids. V lost 10 bases and J lost 6, with 9 bases in between. Sequencing was performed on blood. The TCR originated in a woman between 18 and 30 years old in good health. The chain joins TRBV25-1 to TRBJ2-2, with D hard to call. The CDR3 DNA sequence: TGTGCCACCTTCTTTGCCGGGGAGCTGTTTTTT. Translated: CATFFAGELFF.